This T cell receptor (beta chain) was sequenced during a study of PD-L1 blockade in urothelial cancer. Whole-study context: Analyzed time points were 3 weeks (second dose) and 6 weeks after therapy began.

Sequencing was performed with immunoSEQ multiplex PCR; in TCRdb, only in-frame clones are kept and a portion is missing. The sample carries tens of thousands of clones, less than 90% recorded once. The germline V gene encodes CDR1 DFQATT and CDR2 SNEGSKA (reference sequence). The V gene lost 5 bases and the J gene lost 7 bases, with 9 bases spanning the gap. The CDR3 runs to 11 residues. Time point defined: pretreatment peripheral blood. The origin of this receptor is a woman between 65 and 79 years old with urothelial cancer. This material consisted of PBMCs, taken around atezolizumab (anti-PD-L1) treatment. This rearrangement joins TRBV20-1 to TRBJ2-1; unclear D gene. CDR3 sequence: CSAPEFNEQFF. The CDR3 DNA is TGCAGTGCTCCCGAGTTTAATGAGCAGTTCTTC.